What follows describes a single T cell receptor beta chain. The antigen is unknown. This specimen belongs to a study of T-cell memory formation after mild COVID-19. Study findings and constraints: Some responding clones appeared in pre-infection memory, suggesting cross-reactive memory joined.

The CDR3 extends over 15 amino acids. Trimming cost V 3 bases and J 4 bases; bases outside gene matches: 7. Germline CDR1 and CDR2: PRHDT and FYEKMQ (reference sequence). 5'RACE with constant-segment primers built TCRalpha and TCRbeta cDNA libraries with UMIs. TCRdb analysed the 5' RACE reads with MiXCR anew, one entry per CDR3 protein. The sample consists of hundreds of thousands of distinct CDR3 sequences, around 28% of them appearing once. Sequencing used PBMCs or a T cell subset sorted from them (not recorded which). The receptor was isolated from an adult woman who had mild COVID-19 (a few samples of this study predate the infection). Cell type and time point are not known. V usage is TRBV13 and J usage is TRBJ2-5; the match to TRBD2 covers 8 bases. This CDR3 is CASSLDGGAGETQYF. The CDR3 nucleotides read TGTGCCAGCAGCTTGGACGGGGGGGCCGGAGAGACCCAGTACTTC. The variable domain in full, completed from reference TRBV13 and TRBJ2-5, reads AAGVIQSPRHLIKEKRETATLKCYPIPRHDTVYWYQQGPGQDPQFLISFYEKMQSDKGSIPDRFSAQQFSDYHSELNMSSLELGDSALYFCASSLDGGAGETQYFGPGTRLLVL.